The sequence of this TCR beta chain was determined in a study of T cell responses to AZD1222 COVID-19 vaccine. Study information: Second-dose recipients at about 4 or about 12 weeks were treated as one pooled group.

General study points: Baseline testing showed seropositivity in only six AZD1222 recipients. Repertoire sampling occurred only after the peak T cell response.

This CDR3 is built from 16 residues. With 0 bases removed from V and 0 bases from J, the gap between germline ends came to 10 bases. Germline loops: CDR1 LGHNA, CDR2 YNFKEQ. A note on this clone: Antigen specificity is unknown.

Generated by immunoSEQ multiplex PCR, the TCRdb table keeps only in-frame clones and is missing some. The sample includes roughly 180,000 clones, 88% of them seen just once. This sequence originates from an adult in good health. The chain combines TRBV4-2 with TRBJ2-3; D perhaps matches TRBD2 (6 bases). Sequences were derived from peripheral blood, sampled on day 0 of AZD1222 vaccination. CDR3 sequence: CASSQDLAVSTDTQYF. CDR3 nucleotides: TGTGCCAGCAGCCAAGATTTAGCGGTGAGCACAGATACGCAGTATTTT.